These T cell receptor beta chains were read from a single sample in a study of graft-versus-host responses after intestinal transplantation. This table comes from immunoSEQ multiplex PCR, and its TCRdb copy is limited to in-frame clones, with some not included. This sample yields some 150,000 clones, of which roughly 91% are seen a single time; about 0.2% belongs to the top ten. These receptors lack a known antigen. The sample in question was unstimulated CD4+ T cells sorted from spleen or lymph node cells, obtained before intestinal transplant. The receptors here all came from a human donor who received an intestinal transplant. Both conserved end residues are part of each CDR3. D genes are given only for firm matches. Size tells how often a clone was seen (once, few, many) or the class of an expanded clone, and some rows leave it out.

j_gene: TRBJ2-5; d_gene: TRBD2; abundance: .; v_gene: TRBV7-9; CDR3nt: TGTGCCAGCAGCTGGACACGCCCGGGACTAGCGGGACAAGAGACCCAGTACTTC; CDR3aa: CASSWTRPGLAGQETQYF
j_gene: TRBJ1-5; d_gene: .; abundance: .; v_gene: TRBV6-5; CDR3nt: TGTGCCAGCAGTAGGAGGACAGATAGCAATCAGCCCCAGCATTTT; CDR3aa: CASSRRTDSNQPQHF
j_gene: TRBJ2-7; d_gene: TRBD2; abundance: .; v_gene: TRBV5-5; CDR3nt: TGTGCCAGCAGCTTGGTCCCGAGGGGAGCGGGATTGGACTACGAGCAGTACTTC; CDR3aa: CASSLVPRGAGLDYEQYF
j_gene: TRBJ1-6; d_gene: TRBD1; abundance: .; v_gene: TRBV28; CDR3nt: TGTGCCAGCATTCCGTCACAGGGGGCGCGCTCACCCCTCCACTTT; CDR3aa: CASIPSQGARSPLHF
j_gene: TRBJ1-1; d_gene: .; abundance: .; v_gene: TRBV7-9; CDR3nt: TGTGCCAGCAGCCTCGAGGGGGGAACTGAAGCTTTCTTT; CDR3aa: CASSLEGGTEAFF
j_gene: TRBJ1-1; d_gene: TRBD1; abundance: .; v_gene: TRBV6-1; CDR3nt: TGTGCCAGCAGCCCCCAGGGGGAGAACACTGAAGCTTTCTTT; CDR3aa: CASSPQGENTEAFF
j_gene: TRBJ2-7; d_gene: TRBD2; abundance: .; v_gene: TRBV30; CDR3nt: TGTGCCTGGAGTGGACTGGCGGGAGCGGGGTCCGACGAGCAGTACTTC; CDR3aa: CAWSGLAGAGSDEQYF
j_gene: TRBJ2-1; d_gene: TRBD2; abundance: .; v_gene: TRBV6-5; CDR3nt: TGTGCCAGCAGTTACTGGACTAGCCCTTACAATGAGCAGTTCTTC; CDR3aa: CASSYWTSPYNEQFF
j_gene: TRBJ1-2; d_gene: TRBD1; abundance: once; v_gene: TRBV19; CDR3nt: TGTGCCAGTAGTATCCCCGGGACAGGGGGGTATGGCTACACCTTC; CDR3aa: CASSIPGTGGYGYTF
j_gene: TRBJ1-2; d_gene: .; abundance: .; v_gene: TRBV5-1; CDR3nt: TGCGCCAGCAGCCCGACGGAGGGGAGGCCTAACTATGGCTACACCTTC; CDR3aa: CASSPTEGRPNYGYTF
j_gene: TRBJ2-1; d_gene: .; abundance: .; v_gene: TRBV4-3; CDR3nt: TGCGCCAGCAGCCAAGATGCTGGGGACCCAGCCTACAATGAGCAGTTCTTC; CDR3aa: CASSQDAGDPAYNEQFF
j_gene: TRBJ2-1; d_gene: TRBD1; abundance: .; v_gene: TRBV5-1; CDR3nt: TGCGCCAGCAGCTTGGTGGGACAGGCTTCTGTCAATGAGCAGTTCTTC; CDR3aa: CASSLVGQASVNEQFF
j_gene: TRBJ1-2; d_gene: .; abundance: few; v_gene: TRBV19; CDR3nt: TGTGCCAGTAACCTAGGGAGCTACTATGGCTACACCTTC; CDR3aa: CASNLGSYYGYTF
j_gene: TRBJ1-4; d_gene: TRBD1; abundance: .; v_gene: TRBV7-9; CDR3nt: TGTGCCAGCAGCTTATACAGGGGGGCTAATGAAAAACTGTTTTTT; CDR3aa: CASSLYRGANEKLFF
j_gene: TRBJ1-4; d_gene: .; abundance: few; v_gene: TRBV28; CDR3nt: TGTGCCAGCAGTTTGAAGGGACTCCTTAATGAAAAACTGTTTTTT; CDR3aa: CASSLKGLLNEKLFF
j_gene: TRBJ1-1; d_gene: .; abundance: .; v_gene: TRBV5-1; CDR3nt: TGCGCCAGCAGCCGTGACAGTAACACTGAAGCTTTCTTT; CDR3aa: CASSRDSNTEAFF
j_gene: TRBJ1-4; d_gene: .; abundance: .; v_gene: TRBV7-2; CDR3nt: TGTGCCAGCAGCCCGCAGGTCGCCCCTCGCGTTGGACTGTTTTTT; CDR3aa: CASSPQVAPRVGLFF
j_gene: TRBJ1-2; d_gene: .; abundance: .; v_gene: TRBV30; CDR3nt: TGTGCCTGGAATCCAGTCGCCGGCTATGGCTACACCTTC; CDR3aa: CAWNPVAGYGYTF
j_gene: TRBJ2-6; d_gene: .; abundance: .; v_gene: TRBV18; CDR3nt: TGTGCCAGCTCACTACAGACCGGGTCCATCTCTGGGGCCAACGTCCTGACTTTC; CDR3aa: CASSLQTGSISGANVLTF
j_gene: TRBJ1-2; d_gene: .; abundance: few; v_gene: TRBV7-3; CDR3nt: TGTGCCAGCAGCTTCGTAAACTATGGCTACACCTTC; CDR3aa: CASSFVNYGYTF
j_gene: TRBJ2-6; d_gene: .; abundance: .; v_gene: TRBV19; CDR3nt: TGTGCCAGTAGAGGGACTGGGGCCAACGTCCTGACTTTC; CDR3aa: CASRGTGANVLTF
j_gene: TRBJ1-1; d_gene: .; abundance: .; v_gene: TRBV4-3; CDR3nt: TGCGCCAGCAGCCAAGACTGGGATAACACTGAAGCTTTCTTT; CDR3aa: CASSQDWDNTEAFF
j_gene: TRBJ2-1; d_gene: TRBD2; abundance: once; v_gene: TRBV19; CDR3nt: TGTGCCAGTAGTACCCGGACTAGCGGGAGAAGGGGCGAGCAGTTCTTC; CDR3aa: CASSTRTSGRRGEQFF
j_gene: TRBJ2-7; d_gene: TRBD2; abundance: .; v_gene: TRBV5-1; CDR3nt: TGCGCCAGCGGTTACGGGACTAGCGGATACGAGCAGTACTTC; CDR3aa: CASGYGTSGYEQYF
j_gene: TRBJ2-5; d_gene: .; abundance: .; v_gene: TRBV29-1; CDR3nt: TGCAGCGTTTTCGGAGGGGGGGAGACCCAGTACTTC; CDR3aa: CSVFGGGETQYF
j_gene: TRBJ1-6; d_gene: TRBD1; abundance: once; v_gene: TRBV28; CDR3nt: TGTGCCAGCAGTTCAACGGGACAGGGAGAGGGTTCACCCCTCCACTTT; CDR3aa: CASSSTGQGEGSPLHF
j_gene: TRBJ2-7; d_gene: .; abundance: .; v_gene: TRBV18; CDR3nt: TGTGCCAGCTCACCAACGAGGGCGGCGGAGGAGCAGTACTTC; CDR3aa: CASSPTRAAEEQYF
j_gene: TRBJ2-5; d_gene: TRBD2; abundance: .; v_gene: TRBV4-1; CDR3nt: TGCGCCAGCAGCCAAGATCGGGAAACTAGCGGGCAAGAGACCCAGTACTTC; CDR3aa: CASSQDRETSGQETQYF
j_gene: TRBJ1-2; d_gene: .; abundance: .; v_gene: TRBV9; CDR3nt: TGTGCCAGCAGCGTATTGACGGGGGGCAACTATGGCTACACCTTC; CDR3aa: CASSVLTGGNYGYTF
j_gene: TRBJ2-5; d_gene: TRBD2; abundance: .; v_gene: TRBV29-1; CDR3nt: TGCAGCGTCGCTCGACGACTAGCGGAAAGGGGGACCCAGTACTTC; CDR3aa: CSVARRLAERGTQYF
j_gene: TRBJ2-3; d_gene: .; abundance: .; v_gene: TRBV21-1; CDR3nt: TGTGCCAGCACCCACCTTACCCACAGCCTGTACACAGATACGCAGTATTTT; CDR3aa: CASTHLTHSLYTDTQYF
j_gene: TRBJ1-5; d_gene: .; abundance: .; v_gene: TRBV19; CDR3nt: TGTGCCAGTAGTCCACCCTACCTCGGGGTGAATCAGCCCCAGCATTTT; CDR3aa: CASSPPYLGVNQPQHF
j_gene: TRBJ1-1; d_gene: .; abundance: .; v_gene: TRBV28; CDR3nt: TGTGCCAGCAGTTCAGGGGCGCCGTTGAACACTGAAGCTTTCTTT; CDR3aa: CASSSGAPLNTEAFF
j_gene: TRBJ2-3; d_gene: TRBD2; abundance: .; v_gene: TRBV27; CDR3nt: TGTGCCAGCAGCACCGGGACTAGTAATTTGGGTACGCAGTATTTT; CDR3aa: CASSTGTSNLGTQYF
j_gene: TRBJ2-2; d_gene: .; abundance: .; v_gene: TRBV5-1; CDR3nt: TGCGCCAGCAGCTTGGCCGGAGAGCTGTTTTTT; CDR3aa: CASSLAGELFF
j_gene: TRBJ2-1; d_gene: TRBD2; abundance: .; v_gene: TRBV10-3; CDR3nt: TGTGCCATCAGTGGGAGCGGGAGGGGTTACAATGAGCAGTTCTTC; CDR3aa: CAISGSGRGYNEQFF
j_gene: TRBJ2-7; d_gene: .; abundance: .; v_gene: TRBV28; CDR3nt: TGTGCCAGCAGTCCCCGGTTGACCCTCTCATACGAGCAGTACTTC; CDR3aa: CASSPRLTLSYEQYF
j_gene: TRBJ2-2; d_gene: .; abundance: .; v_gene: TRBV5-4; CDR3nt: TGTGCCAGCAGCGCTGGGACGGGTCGGACCGGGGAGCTGTTTTTT; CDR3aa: CASSAGTGRTGELFF